This TCR beta chain was observed in a study of cytomegalovirus exposure and HLA in healthy donors. It was with 60 Vbeta and 13 Jbeta primers that the PCR ran. Using immunoSEQ multiplex PCR, the repertoire was profiled, and TCRdb retains in-frame clones only, with some absent. The sample carries some 110,000 clones, about three quarters recorded once. This clonotype was sampled from a woman aged 60-75 years in good health and CMV-seropositive. Material: PBMCs.

CDR3 in amino acids: CASSLLPGTEAFF. CDR3 nucleotide sequence: TGTGCCAGCAGCTTACTACCTGGTACTGAAGCTTTCTTT. This rearrangement joins TRBV7-3 to TRBJ1-1, with no clear D. CDR1 and CDR2 (germline): SGHTA, FQGTGA. This CDR3 contains 13 residues. The ends were cut back, 2 bases at V and 5 bases at J, with 9 bases in the middle. Looking up the rest from reference TRBV7-3 and TRBJ1-1 gives the full variable domain: GAGVSQTPSNKVTEKGKYVELRCDPISGHTALYWYRQSLGQGPEFLIYFQGTGAADDSGLPNDRFFAVRPEGSVSTLKIQRTERGDSAVYLCASSLLPGTEAFFGQGTRLTVV.